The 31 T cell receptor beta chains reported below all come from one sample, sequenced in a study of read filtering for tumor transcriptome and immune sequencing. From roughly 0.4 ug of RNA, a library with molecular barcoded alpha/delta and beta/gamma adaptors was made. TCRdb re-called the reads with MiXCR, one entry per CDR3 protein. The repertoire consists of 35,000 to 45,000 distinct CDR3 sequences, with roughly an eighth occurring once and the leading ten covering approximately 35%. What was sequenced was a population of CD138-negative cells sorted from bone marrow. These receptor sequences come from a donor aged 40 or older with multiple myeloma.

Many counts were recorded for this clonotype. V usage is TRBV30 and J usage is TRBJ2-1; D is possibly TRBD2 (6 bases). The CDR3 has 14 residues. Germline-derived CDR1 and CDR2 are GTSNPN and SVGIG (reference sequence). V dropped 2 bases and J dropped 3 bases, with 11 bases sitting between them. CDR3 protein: CAWSSSAIYNEQFF. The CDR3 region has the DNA TGTGCCTGGAGTTCTAGCGCAATCTACAATGAGCAGTTCTTC.

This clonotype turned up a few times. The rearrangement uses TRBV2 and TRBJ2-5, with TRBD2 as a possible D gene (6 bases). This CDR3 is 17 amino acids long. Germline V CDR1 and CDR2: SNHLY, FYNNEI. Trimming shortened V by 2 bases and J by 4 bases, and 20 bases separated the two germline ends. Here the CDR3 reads CASSELRAGLGGETQYF. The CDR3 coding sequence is TGTGCCAGCAGTGAATTAAGGGCGGGGCTGGGAGGAGAGACCCAGTACTTC.

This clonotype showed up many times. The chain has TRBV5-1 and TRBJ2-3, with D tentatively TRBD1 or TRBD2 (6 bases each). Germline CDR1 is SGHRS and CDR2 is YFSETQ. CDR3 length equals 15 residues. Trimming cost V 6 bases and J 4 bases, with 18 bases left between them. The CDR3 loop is CASNPPNREADTQYF. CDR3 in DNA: TGCGCCAGCAACCCCCCCAACAGGGAGGCAGATACGCAGTATTTT.

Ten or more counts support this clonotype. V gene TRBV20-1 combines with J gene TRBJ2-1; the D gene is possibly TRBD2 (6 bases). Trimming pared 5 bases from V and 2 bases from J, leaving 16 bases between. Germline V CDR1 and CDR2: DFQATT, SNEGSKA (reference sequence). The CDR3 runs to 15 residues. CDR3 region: CSAGLAGRTYNEQFF. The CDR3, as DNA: TGCAGTGCTGGGCTCGCGGGACGGACCTACAATGAGCAGTTCTTC.

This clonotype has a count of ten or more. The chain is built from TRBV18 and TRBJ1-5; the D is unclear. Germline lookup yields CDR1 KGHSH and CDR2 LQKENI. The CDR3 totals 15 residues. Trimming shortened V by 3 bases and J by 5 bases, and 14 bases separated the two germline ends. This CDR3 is CASSPWSRGDQPQHF. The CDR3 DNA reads TGTGCCAGCTCACCCTGGTCCCGCGGCGATCAGCCCCAGCATTTT.

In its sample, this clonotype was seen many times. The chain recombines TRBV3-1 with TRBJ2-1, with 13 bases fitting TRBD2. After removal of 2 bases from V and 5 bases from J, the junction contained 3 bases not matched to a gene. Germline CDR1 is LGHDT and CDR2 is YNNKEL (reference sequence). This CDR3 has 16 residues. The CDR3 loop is CASSQPGLAGDNEQFF. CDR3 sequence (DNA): TGTGCCAGCAGCCAACCCGGACTAGCGGGAGACAATGAGCAGTTCTTC.

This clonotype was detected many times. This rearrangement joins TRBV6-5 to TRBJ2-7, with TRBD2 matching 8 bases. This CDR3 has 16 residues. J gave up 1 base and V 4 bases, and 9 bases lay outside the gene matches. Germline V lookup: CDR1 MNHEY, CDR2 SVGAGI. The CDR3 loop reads CASSSGGHGASYEQYF. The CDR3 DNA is TGTGCCAGCAGTTCGGGAGGGCATGGGGCTTCCTACGAGCAGTACTTC.

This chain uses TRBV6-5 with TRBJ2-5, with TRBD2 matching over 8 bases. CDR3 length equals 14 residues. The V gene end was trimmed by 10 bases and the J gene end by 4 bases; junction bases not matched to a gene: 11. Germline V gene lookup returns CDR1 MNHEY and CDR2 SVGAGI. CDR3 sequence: CATMASGFRETQYF. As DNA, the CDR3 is TGTGCCACAATGGCTAGCGGGTTTCGAGAGACCCAGTACTTC.

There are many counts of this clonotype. CDR3 in amino acids: CSARDPWGSYEQYF. The CDR3 DNA reads as TGCAGTGCTAGAGATCCATGGGGCTCCTACGAGCAGTACTTC. The chain is built from TRBV20-1 and TRBJ2-7; no clear D gene. The CDR3 length is 14 residues. With 0 bases removed from V and 0 bases from J, the gap between germline ends came to 9 bases. Germline values: CDR1 DFQATT, CDR2 SNEGSKA (reference sequence).

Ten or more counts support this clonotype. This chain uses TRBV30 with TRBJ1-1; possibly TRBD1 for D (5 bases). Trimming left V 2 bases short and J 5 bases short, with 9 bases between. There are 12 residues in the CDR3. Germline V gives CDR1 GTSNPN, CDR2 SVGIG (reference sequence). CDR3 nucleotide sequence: TGTGCCTGGAGTACAGGAGGTACTGAAGCTTTCTTT. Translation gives CAWSTGGTEAFF. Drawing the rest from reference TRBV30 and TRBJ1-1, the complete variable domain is SQTIHQWPATLVQPVGSPLSLECTVEGTSNPNLYWYRQAAGRGLQLLFYSVGIGQISSEVPQNLSASRPQDRQFILSSKKLLLSDSGFYLCAWSTGGTEAFFGQGTRLTVV.

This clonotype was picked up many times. CDR3 region: CSANRENSYEQYF. Written as DNA, the CDR3 is TGCAGTGCCAATCGGGAGAACTCCTACGAGCAGTACTTC. The rearrangement uses TRBV20-1 and TRBJ2-7; tentatively, D is TRBD2 (6 bases). CDR3 length: 13 amino acids. The V gene lost 6 bases and the J gene lost 0 bases, with 12 bases spanning the gap. The germline V gene encodes CDR1 DFQATT and CDR2 SNEGSKA (reference sequence).

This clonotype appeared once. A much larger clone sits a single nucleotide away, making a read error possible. CDR3 sequence (DNA): TGTGCCAGCAGCCAGGACTTGGCCGGGGAGCCGTTTTTT. Translating it yields CASSQDLAGEPFF. The rearrangement uses TRBV7-3 and TRBJ2-2; D perhaps matches TRBD2 (5 bases). The length of the CDR3 is 13 residues. Germline CDR1 reads SGHTA; CDR2 reads FQGTGA.

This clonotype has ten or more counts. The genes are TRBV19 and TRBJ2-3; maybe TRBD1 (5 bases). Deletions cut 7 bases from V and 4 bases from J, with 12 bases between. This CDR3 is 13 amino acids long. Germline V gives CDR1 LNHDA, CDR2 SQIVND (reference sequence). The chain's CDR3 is CASNAGWADTQYF. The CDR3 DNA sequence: TGTGCCAGTAACGCAGGGTGGGCAGATACGCAGTATTTT.

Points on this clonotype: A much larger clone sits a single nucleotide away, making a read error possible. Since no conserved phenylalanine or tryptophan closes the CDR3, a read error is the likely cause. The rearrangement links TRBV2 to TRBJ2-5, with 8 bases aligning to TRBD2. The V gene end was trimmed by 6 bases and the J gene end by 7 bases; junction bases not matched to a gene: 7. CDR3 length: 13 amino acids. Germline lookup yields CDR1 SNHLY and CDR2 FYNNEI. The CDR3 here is CASRLKREWTQYL. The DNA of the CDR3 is TGTGCCAGCAGACTAAAGCGGGAGTGGACCCAGTACCTC.

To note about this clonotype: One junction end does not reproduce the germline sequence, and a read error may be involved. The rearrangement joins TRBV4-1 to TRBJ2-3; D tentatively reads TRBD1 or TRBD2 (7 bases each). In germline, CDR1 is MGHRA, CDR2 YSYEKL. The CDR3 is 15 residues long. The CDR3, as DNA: TGCGCCAGCAGCCTTCTAGCGGAAGGGACAGATACGCAGTACTTT. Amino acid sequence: CASSLLAEGTDTQYF.

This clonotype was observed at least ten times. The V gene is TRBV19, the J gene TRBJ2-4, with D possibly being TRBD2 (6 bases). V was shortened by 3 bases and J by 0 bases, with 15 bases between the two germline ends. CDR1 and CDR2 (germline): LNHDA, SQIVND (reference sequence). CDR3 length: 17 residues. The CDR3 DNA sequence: TGTGCCAGTAGTATGGGGGACTTCTTGCTAGCCAAAAACATTCAGTACTTC. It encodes CASSMGDFLLAKNIQYF.

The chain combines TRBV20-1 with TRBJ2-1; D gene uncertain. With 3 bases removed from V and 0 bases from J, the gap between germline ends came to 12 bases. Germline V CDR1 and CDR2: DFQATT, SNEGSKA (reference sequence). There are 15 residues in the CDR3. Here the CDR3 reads CSARGGVSSYNEQFF. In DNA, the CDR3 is TGCAGTGCTAGGGGTGGGGTAAGCTCCTACAATGAGCAGTTCTTC.

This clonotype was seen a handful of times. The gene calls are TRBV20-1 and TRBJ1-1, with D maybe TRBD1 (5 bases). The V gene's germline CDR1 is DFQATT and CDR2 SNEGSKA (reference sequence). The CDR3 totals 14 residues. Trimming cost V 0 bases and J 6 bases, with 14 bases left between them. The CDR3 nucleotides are TGCAGTGCTAGAGATGGGGGGAGGGGCCCTGAAGCTTTCTTT. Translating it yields CSARDGGRGPEAFF.

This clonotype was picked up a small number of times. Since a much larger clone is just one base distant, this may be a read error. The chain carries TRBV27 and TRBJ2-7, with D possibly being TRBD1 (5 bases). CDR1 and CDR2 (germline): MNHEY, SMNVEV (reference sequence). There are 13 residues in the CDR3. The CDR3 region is CTSSTGPLGEQYF. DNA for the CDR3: TGTACCAGCAGTACAGGACCTCTTGGGGAGCAGTACTTC.

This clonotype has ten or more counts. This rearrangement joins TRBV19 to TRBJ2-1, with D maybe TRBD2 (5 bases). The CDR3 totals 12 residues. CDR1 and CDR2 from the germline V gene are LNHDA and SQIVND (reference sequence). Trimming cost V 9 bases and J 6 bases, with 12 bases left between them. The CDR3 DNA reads TGTGCCAGCCGGGATGCGGCCAATGAGCAGTTCTTC. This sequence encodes CASRDAANEQFF.

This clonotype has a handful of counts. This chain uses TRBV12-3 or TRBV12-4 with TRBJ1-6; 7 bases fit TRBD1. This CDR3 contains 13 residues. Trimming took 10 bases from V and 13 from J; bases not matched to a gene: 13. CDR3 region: CATGQDSNPPLHF. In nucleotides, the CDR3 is TGTGCCACCGGACAGGATTCTAATCCGCCCCTCCACTTT.

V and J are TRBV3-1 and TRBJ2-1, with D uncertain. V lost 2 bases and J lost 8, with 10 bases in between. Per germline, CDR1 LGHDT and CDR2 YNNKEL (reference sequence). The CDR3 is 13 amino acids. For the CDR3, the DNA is TGTGCCAGCAGCCAACAATTAGTCGATGAGCAGTTCTTC. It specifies CASSQQLVDEQFF.

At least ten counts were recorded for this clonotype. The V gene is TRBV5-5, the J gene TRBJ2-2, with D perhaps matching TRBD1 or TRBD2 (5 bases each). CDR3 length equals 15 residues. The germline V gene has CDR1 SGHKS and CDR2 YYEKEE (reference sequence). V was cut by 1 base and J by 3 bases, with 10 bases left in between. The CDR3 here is CASSLWGIHTGELFF. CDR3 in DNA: TGTGCCAGCAGCTTGTGGGGGATTCACACCGGGGAGCTGTTTTTT.

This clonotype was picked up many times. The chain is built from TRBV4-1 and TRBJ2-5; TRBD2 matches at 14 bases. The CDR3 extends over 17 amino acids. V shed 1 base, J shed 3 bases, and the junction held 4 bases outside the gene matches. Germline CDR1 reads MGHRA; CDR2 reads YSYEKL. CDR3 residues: CASSQVQGLAGEETQYF. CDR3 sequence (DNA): TGCGCCAGCAGCCAAGTACAGGGACTAGCGGGAGAAGAGACCCAGTACTTC.

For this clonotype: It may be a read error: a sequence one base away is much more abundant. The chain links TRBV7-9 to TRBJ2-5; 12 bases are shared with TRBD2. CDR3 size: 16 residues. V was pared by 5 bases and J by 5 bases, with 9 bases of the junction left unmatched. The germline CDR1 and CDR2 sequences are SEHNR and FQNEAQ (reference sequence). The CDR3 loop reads CASSPSSGRALETQYF. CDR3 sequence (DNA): TGTGCCAGCAGCCCATCTAGCGGGAGGGCCCTGGAGACCCAGTACTTC.

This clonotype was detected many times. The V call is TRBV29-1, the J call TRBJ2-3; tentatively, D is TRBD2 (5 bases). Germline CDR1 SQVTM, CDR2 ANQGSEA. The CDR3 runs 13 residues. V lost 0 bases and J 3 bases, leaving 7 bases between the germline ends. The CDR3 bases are TGCAGCGTTGAAGAGGGGAGTACAGATACGCAGTATTTT. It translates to CSVEEGSTDTQYF.

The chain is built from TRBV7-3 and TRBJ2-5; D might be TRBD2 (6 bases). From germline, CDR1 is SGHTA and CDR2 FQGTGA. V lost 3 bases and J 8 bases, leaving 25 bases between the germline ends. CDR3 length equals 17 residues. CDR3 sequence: CASSFPEGAGIRVTQYF. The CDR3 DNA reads TGTGCCAGCAGCTTCCCGGAAGGGGCGGGGATCAGGGTTACCCAGTACTTC.

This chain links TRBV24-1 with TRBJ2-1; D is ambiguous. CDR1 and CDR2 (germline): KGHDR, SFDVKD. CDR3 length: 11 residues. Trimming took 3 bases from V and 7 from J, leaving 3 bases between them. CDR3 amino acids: CATSDTNEQFF. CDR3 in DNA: TGTGCCACCAGTGATACAAATGAGCAGTTCTTC.

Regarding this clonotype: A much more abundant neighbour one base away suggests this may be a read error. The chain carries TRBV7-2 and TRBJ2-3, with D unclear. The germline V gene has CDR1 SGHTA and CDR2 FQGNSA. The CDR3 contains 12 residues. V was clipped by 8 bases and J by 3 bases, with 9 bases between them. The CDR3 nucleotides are TGTGCCAGCTCGAGGTCGACAGATACGCAGTATTTT. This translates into CASSRSTDTQYF.

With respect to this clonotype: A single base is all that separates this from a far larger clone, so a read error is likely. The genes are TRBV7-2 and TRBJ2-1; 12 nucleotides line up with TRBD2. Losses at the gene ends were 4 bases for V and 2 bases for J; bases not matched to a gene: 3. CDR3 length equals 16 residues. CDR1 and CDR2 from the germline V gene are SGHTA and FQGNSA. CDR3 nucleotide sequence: TGTGCCAGCAGCTACCGGACTAGCGGGGCCTACAATGAGCAGTTCTTC. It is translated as CASSYRTSGAYNEQFF.

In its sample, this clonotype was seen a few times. CDR3 coding DNA: TGTGCCAGCAGGCAGGGGGTTGAAAAACTGTTTTTT. Translation gives CASRQGVEKLFF. The V and J genes are TRBV28 and TRBJ1-4, with 7 bases aligning to TRBD1. Germline lookup yields CDR1 MDHEN and CDR2 SYDVKM. With 6 bases clipped from V and 7 bases from J, the junction kept 2 bases outside the gene matches. The CDR3 has 12 amino acids.